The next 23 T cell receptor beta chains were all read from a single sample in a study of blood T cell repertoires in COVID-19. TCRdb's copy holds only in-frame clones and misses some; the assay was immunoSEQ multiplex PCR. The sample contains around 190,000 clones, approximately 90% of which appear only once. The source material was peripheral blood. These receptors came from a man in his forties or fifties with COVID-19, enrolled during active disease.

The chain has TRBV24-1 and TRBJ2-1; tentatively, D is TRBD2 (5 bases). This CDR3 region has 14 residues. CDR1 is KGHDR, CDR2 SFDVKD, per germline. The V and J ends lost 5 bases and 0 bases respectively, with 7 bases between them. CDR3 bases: TGTGCCACCAGTGCGGCGGGCTCCTACAATGAGCAGTTCTTC. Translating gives CATSAAGSYNEQFF.

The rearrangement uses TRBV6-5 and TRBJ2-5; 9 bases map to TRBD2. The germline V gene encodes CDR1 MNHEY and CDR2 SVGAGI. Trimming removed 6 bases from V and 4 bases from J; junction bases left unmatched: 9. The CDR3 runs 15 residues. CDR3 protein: CASSRGIAGAETQYF. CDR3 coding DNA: TGTGCCAGCAGCCGGGGGATAGCGGGAGCAGAGACCCAGTACTTC.

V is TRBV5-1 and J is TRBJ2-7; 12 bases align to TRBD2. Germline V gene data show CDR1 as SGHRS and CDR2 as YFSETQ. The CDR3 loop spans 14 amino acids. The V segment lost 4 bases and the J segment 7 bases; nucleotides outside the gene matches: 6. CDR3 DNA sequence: TGCGCCAGCAGCCAATTAGGACTAGCGGGAGAGCAGTACTTC. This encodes CASSQLGLAGEQYF.

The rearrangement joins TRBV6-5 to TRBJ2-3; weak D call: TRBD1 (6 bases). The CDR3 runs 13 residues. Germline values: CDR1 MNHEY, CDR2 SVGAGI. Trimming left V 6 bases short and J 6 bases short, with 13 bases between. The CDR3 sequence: CASRQQGWDTQYF. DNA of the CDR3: TGTGCCAGCAGGCAACAGGGTTGGGATACGCAGTATTTT.

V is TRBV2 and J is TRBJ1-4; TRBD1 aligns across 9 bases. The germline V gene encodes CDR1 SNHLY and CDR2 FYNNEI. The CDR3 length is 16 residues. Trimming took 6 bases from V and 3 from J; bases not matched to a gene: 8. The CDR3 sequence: CASSARRTGANEKLFF. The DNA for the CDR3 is TGTGCCAGCAGCGCTCGGAGGACAGGGGCTAATGAAAAACTGTTTTTT.

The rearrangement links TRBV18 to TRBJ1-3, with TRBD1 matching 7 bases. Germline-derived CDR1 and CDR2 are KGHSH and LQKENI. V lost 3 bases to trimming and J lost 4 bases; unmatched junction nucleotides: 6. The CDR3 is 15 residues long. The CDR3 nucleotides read TGTGCCAGCTCACCGATACAGGGGTCAGGAAACACCATATATTTT. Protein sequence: CASSPIQGSGNTIYF.

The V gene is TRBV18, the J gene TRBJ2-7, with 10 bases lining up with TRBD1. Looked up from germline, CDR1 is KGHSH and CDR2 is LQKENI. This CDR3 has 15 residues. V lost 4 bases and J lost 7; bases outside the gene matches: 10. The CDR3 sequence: CASSQATDRGLEQYF. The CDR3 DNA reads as TGTGCCAGCTCACAAGCGACAGACAGGGGGCTTGAGCAGTACTTC.

The CDR3 coding sequence is TGTGCCAGCAGCTGGGGACAGGGGGCGAGTAATGAGCAGTTCTTC. It encodes CASSWGQGASNEQFF. V usage is TRBV6-5 and J usage is TRBJ2-1; 12 bases are shared with TRBD1. Germline V CDR1 and CDR2: MNHEY, SVGAGI. V shed 6 bases, J shed 7 bases, and the junction held 7 bases outside the gene matches. CDR3 length: 15 amino acids.

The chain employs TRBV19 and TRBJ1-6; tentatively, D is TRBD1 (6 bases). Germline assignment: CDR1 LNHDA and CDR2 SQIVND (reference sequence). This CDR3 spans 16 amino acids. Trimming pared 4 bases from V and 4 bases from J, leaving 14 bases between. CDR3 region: CASSTGTSRYNSPLHF. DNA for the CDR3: TGTGCCAGTAGTACCGGGACATCCCGATATAATTCACCCCTCCACTTT.

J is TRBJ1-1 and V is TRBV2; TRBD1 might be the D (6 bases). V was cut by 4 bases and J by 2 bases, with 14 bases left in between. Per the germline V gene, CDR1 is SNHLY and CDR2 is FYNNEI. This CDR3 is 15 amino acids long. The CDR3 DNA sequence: TGTGCCAGCAGTGCGTCGGCAGGGGCAAACACTGAAGCTTTCTTT. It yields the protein CASSASAGANTEAFF.

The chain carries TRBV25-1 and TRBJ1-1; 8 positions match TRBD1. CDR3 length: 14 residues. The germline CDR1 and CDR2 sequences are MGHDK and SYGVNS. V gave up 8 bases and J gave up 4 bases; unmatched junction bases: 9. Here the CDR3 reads CASGTDRGVTEAFF. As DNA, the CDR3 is TGTGCCAGCGGAACAGACAGGGGAGTCACTGAAGCTTTCTTT.

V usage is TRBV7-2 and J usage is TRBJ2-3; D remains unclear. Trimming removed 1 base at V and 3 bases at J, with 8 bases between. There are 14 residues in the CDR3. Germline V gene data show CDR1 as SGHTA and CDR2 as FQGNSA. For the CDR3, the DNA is TGTGCCAGCAGCTTAGGCTATTCGACAGATACGCAGTATTTT. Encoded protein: CASSLGYSTDTQYF.

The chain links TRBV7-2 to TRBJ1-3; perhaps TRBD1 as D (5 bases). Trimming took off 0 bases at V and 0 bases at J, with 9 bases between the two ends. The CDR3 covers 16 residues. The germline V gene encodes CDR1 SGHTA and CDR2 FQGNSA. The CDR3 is CASSLAGQFSGNTIYF. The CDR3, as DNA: TGTGCCAGCAGCTTAGCGGGGCAATTCTCTGGAAACACCATATATTTT.

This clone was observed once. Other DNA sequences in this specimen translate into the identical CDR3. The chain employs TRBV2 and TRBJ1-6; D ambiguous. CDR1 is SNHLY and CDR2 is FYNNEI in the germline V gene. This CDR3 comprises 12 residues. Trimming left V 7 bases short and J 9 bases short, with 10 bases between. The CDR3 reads CASTWTGSPLHF. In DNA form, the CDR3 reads TGTGCCAGCACCTGGACTGGTTCACCCCTCCACTTT.

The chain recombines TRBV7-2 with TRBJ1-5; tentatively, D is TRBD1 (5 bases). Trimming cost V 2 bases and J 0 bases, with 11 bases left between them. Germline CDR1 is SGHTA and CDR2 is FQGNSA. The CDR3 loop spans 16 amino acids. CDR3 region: CASSLLGGASNQPQHF. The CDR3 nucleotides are TGTGCCAGCAGCTTACTGGGAGGGGCTAGCAATCAGCCCCAGCATTTT.

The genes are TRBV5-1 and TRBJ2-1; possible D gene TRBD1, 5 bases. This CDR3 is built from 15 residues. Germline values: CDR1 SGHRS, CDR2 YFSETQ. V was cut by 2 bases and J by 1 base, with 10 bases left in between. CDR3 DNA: TGCGCCAGCAGCTTAGGGGTGGGGTCCTACAATGAGCAGTTCTTC. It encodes CASSLGVGSYNEQFF.

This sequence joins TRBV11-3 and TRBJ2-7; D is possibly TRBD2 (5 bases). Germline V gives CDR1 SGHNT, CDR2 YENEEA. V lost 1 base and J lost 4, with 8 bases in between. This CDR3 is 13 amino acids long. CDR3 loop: CASSLGREYEQYF. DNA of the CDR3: TGTGCCAGCAGCTTAGGTCGGGAATACGAGCAGTACTTC.

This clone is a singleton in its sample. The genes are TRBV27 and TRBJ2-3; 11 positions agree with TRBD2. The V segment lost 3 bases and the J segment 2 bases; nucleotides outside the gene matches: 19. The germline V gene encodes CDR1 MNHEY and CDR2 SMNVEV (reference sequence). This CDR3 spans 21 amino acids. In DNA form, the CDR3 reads TGTGCCAGCAGTTTCTCCCTCTTAACCAACTTACTAGCGGGGGACACAGATACGCAGTATTTT. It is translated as CASSFSLLTNLLAGDTDTQYF.

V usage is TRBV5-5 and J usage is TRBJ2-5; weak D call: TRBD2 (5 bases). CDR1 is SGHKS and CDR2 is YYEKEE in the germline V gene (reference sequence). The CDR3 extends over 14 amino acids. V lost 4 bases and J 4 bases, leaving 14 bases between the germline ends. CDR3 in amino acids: CASSPRAGRETQYF. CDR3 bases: TGTGCCAGCAGCCCCCGGGCGGGCCGAGAGACCCAGTACTTC.

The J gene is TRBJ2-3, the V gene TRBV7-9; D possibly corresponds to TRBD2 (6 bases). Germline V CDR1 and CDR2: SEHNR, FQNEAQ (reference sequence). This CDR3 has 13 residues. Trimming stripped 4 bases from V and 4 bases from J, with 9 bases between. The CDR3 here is CASSSSGADTQYF. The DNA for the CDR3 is TGTGCCAGCAGCTCGTCGGGAGCAGATACGCAGTATTTT.

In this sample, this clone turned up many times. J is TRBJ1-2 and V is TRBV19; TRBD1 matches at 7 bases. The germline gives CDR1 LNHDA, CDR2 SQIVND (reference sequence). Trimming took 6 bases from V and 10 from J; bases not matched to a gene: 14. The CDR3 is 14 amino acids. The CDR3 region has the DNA TGTGCCAGTAGAAGGCAGGGGGAGTCTATGGACTACACCTTC. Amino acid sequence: CASRRQGESMDYTF.

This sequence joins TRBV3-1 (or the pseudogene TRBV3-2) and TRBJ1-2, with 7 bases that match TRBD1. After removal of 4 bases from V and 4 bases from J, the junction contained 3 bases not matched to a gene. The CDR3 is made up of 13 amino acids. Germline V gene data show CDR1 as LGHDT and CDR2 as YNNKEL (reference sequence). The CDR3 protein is CASSPQGGYGYTF. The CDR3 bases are TGTGCCAGCAGCCCCCAGGGGGGCTATGGCTACACCTTC.

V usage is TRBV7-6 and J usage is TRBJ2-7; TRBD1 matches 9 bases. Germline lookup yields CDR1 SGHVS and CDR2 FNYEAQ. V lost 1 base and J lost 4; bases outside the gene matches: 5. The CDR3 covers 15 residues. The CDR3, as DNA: TGTGCCAGCAGCTTAGGACGGGACAGGGAATACGAGCAGTACTTC. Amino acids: CASSLGRDREYEQYF.